These 19 T cell receptor beta chains were all obtained from the same sample, sequenced in a study of T cells in Graves' hyperthyroidism and ophthalmopathy. Amplification of TCR beta CDR3 regions was performed using RNA transcripts as template. First-round RT-PCR of the TCR CDR3 relied on the HTBI primer set. MiXCR was run by TCRdb on the multiplex PCR reads, yielding one entry per CDR3 protein. The table records about 300,000 distinct CDR3 sequences, roughly 18% of them present only once. The sequenced sample was blood. The receptors originated from a man aged 45-65 years with Graves' ophthalmopathy.

Turning to this clonotype: This may come from a read error, since a much larger clone is one base off. The V call is TRBV11-2, the J call TRBJ1-5; D possibly corresponds to TRBD1 (5 bases). Per germline, CDR1 SGHAT and CDR2 FQNNGV. This CDR3 is built from 13 residues. The chain's CDR3 is CASSETDGQSQHF. The CDR3 DNA follows: TGTGCCAGCAGCGAGACAGACGGTCAGTCCCAGCATTTT.

The sample holds many counts of this clonotype. CDR3 DNA sequence: TGTGCCAGCAGTTCCCGATTGGGGCCGTCCTACAATGAGCAGTTCTTC. Its translation: CASSSRLGPSYNEQFF. The chain recombines TRBV6-1 with TRBJ2-1; D possibly corresponds to TRBD1 (5 bases). Germline assignment: CDR1 MNHNS and CDR2 SASEGT. V shed 5 bases and J shed 1 base, with 15 bases lying between them. The CDR3 sequence is 16 residues long.

The V gene is TRBV6-1, the J gene TRBJ2-1, with 11 nucleotides matching TRBD1. The germline gives CDR1 MNHNS, CDR2 SASEGT. Trimming took 5 bases from V and 8 from J; bases not matched to a gene: 5. The CDR3 has 14 residues. The CDR3 nucleotides read TGTGCCAGCAGTCTCCGGGACAGGGGGGATGAGCAGTTCTTC. Translation: CASSLRDRGDEQFF.

This clonotype has at least ten counts. The genes are TRBV12-3 or TRBV12-4 and TRBJ2-1; tentative D call: TRBD2 (6 bases). Trimming stripped 8 bases from V and 0 bases from J, with 8 bases between. CDR3 length equals 13 residues. The CDR3 DNA is TGTGCCAGCGGAGCGGGCTCCTACAATGAGCAGTTCTTC. It yields the protein CASGAGSYNEQFF.

The V gene is TRBV5-1, the J gene TRBJ2-1; TRBD2 agrees at 9 bases. The V gene end was trimmed by 3 bases and the J gene end by 4 bases; junction bases not matched to a gene: 8. Germline-derived CDR1 and CDR2 are SGHRS and YFSETQ. The CDR3 spans 16 residues. The CDR3 DNA is TGCGCCAGCAGCTCATTGACTAGCGGAAGTTACAATGAGCAGTTCTTC. Its translation is CASSSLTSGSYNEQFF.

This clonotype was observed many times. The chain is built from TRBV30 and TRBJ2-5; D remains ambiguous. This CDR3 is built from 11 residues. Trimming cost V 2 bases and J 5 bases, with 6 bases left between them. Germline V gene data show CDR1 as GTSNPN and CDR2 as SVGIG (reference sequence). The CDR3 DNA reads TGTGCCTGGAGTTTAGGGGAGACCCAGTACTTC. Protein: CAWSLGETQYF.

This clonotype came up many times. This chain connects TRBV9 to TRBJ2-2; 9 positions match TRBD2. This CDR3 region has 18 residues. Losses at the gene ends were 1 base for V and 2 bases for J; bases not matched to a gene: 9. Germline V CDR1 and CDR2: SGDLS, YYNGEE. The CDR3: CASSVFSSGSFNTGELFF. The CDR3 DNA reads TGTGCCAGCAGCGTATTTAGTAGCGGGAGCTTTAACACCGGGGAGCTGTTTTTT.

The gene calls are TRBV18 and TRBJ2-7, with TRBD2 as a possible D gene (6 bases). The CDR3 has 15 amino acids. V was trimmed by 6 bases and J by 0 bases, leaving 15 bases between them. CDR1 KGHSH and CDR2 LQKENI come from the germline V gene. CDR3 residues: CASSPRGRSSYEQYF. CDR3 DNA: TGTGCCAGCTCCCCGCGAGGGAGGTCCTCCTACGAGCAGTACTTC.

V and J are TRBV19 and TRBJ2-2; maybe TRBD1 (6 bases). The CDR3 runs 14 residues. The V end lost 5 bases, the J end lost 1 base, and 8 bases lay between the germline ends. Germline V gives CDR1 LNHDA, CDR2 SQIVND (reference sequence). This chain's CDR3 is CASSAQGNTGELFF. In nucleotides, the CDR3 is TGTGCCAGTAGTGCACAGGGGAACACCGGGGAGCTGTTTTTT.

This clonotype was observed a few times. The junction departs from germline at one end; a sequencing error may be responsible. This chain connects TRBV5-1 to TRBJ1-1; D remains unclear. The CDR3 runs 14 residues. Germline V CDR1 and CDR2: SGHRS, YFSETQ. The CDR3: CASNLAQLNTEAFF. Written as DNA, the CDR3 is TGCGCCAGCAACTTGGCCCAATTGAACACTGAAGCTTTCTTT.

The rearrangement joins TRBV27 to TRBJ1-1, with D perhaps matching TRBD1 (5 bases). Trimming removed 4 bases at V and 6 bases at J, with 9 bases between. Germline assignment: CDR1 MNHEY and CDR2 SMNVEV (reference sequence). This CDR3 spans 12 amino acids. The CDR3 nucleotides read TGTGCCAGCAGTTCCCGAGGGGCTGAAGCTTTCTTT. This gives the protein CASSSRGAEAFF.

This clonotype occurred many times. V gene TRBV30 combines with J gene TRBJ1-2; tentative D call: TRBD1 (5 bases). Germline V gene lookup returns CDR1 GTSNPN and CDR2 SVGIG (reference sequence). The CDR3 sequence is 12 residues long. Deletions cut 4 bases from V and 4 bases from J, with 10 bases between. CDR3 sequence reads: CAWIGGGYGYTF. DNA of the CDR3: TGTGCCTGGATCGGGGGAGGCTATGGCTACACCTTC.

The rearrangement uses TRBV6-1 and TRBJ2-3, with 11 bases lining up with TRBD1. The CDR3 totals 15 residues. The germline V gene has CDR1 MNHNS and CDR2 SASEGT. The junction had 3 bases not matched to a gene; V was cut back by 5 bases and J by 2 bases. CDR3 in amino acids: CASSKGQGATDTQYF. The CDR3 nucleotides are TGTGCCAGCAGTAAAGGACAGGGGGCCACAGATACGCAGTATTTT.

The J gene is TRBJ1-5, the V gene TRBV15; D remains unclear. CDR3 length: 15 amino acids. CDR1 LNHNV and CDR2 YYDKDF come from the germline V gene (reference sequence). Trimming took 0 bases from V and 3 from J, leaving 9 bases between them. The CDR3 nucleotides are TGTGCCACCAGCAGAGATCGTGGGGTCAATCAGCCCCAGCATTTT. This translates into CATSRDRGVNQPQHF.

This clonotype was counted ten times or more. The rearrangement links TRBV2 to TRBJ2-7; maybe TRBD1 (5 bases). Trimming removed 6 bases from V and 2 bases from J, with 8 bases in between. Germline loops: CDR1 SNHLY, CDR2 FYNNEI. CDR3 length equals 12 residues. CDR3 in DNA: TGTGCCAGCAGACAGGTAACCTACGAGCAGTACTTC. Residues: CASRQVTYEQYF.

This clonotype was picked up many times. The chain uses TRBV2 and TRBJ2-3; D is perhaps TRBD2 (6 bases). CDR3 size: 18 residues. Trimming left V 2 bases short and J 5 bases short, with 23 bases between. The germline V gene encodes CDR1 SNHLY and CDR2 FYNNEI. The CDR3 DNA reads as TGTGCCAGCAGTGAAATCAGAAGGGGCGGGGCGCAAGGAGATACGCAGTATTTT. Its translation is CASSEIRRGGAQGDTQYF.

J is TRBJ1-5 and V is TRBV28; 7 bases align to TRBD1. V was clipped by 5 bases and J by 8 bases; unmatched bases: 9. CDR3 length: 14 amino acids. From germline, CDR1 is MDHEN and CDR2 SYDVKM. The CDR3 sequence is CASSTDRAQKPQHF. The CDR3 DNA reads TGTGCCAGCAGTACTGACAGGGCACAAAAGCCCCAGCATTTT.

This clonotype has more than one count but fewer than ten. CDR3 residues: CASSFRSPEETQYF. The CDR3 DNA reads as TGCGCCAGCAGCTTTCGCAGCCCGGAAGAGACCCAGTACTTC. V gene TRBV5-1 combines with J gene TRBJ2-5; D is uncertain. The CDR3 totals 14 residues. Germline V CDR1 and CDR2: SGHRS, YFSETQ. V was shortened by 2 bases and J by 3 bases, with 11 bases between the two germline ends.

The gene calls are TRBV7-3 and TRBJ2-2; tentative D call: TRBD2 (5 bases). Trimming took 1 base from V and 4 from J, leaving 10 bases between them. CDR1 and CDR2 from the germline V gene are SGHTA and FQGTGA. The CDR3 contains 15 residues. The CDR3 region has the DNA TGTGCCAGCAGCTTAAAGGGTCGGGGCACCGGGGAGCTGTTTTTT. This translates into CASSLKGRGTGELFF.